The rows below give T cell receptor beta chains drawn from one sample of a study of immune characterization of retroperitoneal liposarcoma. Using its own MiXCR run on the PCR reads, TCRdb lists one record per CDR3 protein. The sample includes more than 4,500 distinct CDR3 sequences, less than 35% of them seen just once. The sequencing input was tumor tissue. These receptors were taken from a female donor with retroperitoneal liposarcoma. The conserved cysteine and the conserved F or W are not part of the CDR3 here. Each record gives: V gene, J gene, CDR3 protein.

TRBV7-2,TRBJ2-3,ASSYRAVSTDTQY
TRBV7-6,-,ASSITGARETQY
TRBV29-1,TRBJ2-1,SVDLTSGRGDEQF
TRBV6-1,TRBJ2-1,ASRLGLAGDNEQF
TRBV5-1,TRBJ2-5,ASSPDRVNEQY
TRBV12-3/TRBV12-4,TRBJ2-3,ASSQPGTGLKSTDTQY
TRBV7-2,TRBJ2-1,ASSLVLDRGQETQF
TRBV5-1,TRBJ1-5,ASSLDGGNQPQH
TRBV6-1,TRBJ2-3,ASTSGTSRADTQY
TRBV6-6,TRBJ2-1,ASSYSAGPPSYEQF
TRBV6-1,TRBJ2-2,ASSYRDLNTGELF
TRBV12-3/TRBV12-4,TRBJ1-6,ASSSSTRAGPLH
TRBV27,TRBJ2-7,ASSPQTSGSYEQY
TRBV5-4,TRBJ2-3,ASSPLAGTSTDTQY
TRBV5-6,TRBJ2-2,ASSLGLASTGELF
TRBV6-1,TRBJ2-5,ASKRGGETQY
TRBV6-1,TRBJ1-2,ASSEARQGINVRGYT
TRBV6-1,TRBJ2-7,ASRNRVSAYEQY
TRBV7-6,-,ASSFNEARIEQY
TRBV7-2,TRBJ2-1,ASSQRRLAVNEQF
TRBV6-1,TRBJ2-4,ASRNRVGIQY
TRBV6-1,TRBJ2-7,ASSESSGSYEQY
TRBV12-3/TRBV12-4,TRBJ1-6,ASNQGAHSPLH
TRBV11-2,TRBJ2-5,ASSLGGAGGETQY
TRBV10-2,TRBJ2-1,ASIGAGGYNEQF
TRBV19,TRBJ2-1,ASSIIRASGYNEQF
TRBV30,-,AWRLAGGPAYEQY
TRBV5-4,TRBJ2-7,ASSLEADFSYEQY
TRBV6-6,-,ASSYSTGTGGGEQY